The following is a T cell receptor beta chain sequence with its context. Its antigen is not identified. Unstimulated regulatory T cells (CD4+CD25+CD127-), CD4+CD25- non-regulatory cells, CD4 and CD8 cells were FACS-sorted from thawed PBMCs. The sample originates from a study of Tregs in tolerant kidney transplant recipients. Study-wide findings and caveats: Biological reproducibility was not directly addressed, but technical replication error appeared minimal. The small number of patients limits these findings pending further validation. Expanding Tregs on activated donor B cells appeared to best identify donor-specific TCRbeta clones.

The table came from immunoSEQ multiplex PCR; TCRdb's copy has only in-frame clones and leaves some out. The sample lists around 50,000 clones, about four fifths occurring once. The clonotype was recovered from a human donor in good health. The material sequenced was CD4+ T cells from blood.

CDR3 sequence reads: CASSVVVTGSTDTQYF. DNA for the CDR3: TGTGCCAGCAGCGTAGTGGTGACAGGAAGCACAGATACGCAGTATTTT. V usage is TRBV9 and J usage is TRBJ2-3; perhaps TRBD1 as D (6 bases). The CDR3 is 16 amino acids. V dropped 0 bases and J dropped 0 bases, with 11 bases sitting between them. From germline, CDR1 is SGDLS and CDR2 YYNGEE. Full variable domain (outside the CDR3, taken from reference TRBV9 and TRBJ2-3): DSGVTQTPKHLITATGQRVTLRCSPRSGDLSVYWYQQSLDQGLQFLIQYYNGEERAKGNILERFSAQQFPDLHSELNLSSLELGDSALYFCASSVVVTGSTDTQYFGPGTRLTVL.